One sample yielded the 27 T cell receptor beta chains listed below, sequenced in a study of blood T cell repertoires in COVID-19. Sequencing was performed with immunoSEQ multiplex PCR; in TCRdb, only in-frame clones are kept and a portion is missing. The sample lists around 100,000 clones, approximately 91% occurring once. The source material was peripheral blood. The source is a man aged 55 to 70 with COVID-19, enrolled during active disease.

This chain links TRBV4-3 with TRBJ1-4, with D perhaps TRBD1 (6 bases). The CDR3 is 14 residues long. Trimming pared 2 bases from V and 4 bases from J, leaving 8 bases between. The germline V gene encodes CDR1 LGHNA and CDR2 YSLEER. The CDR3 reads CASSQKGDNEKLFF. CDR3 DNA sequence: TGCGCCAGCAGCCAAAAGGGGGATAATGAAAAACTGTTTTTT.

The rearrangement uses TRBV5-1 and TRBJ2-3; 9 bases match TRBD2. The V and J ends lost 3 bases and 4 bases, in that order; junction bases with no gene match: 9. Germline CDR1 SGHRS, CDR2 YFSETQ. This CDR3 has 16 residues. The CDR3 bases are TGCGCCAGCAGCTCTGGGACTAGCTTGGGGCCAGATACGCAGTATTTT. Its protein product is CASSSGTSLGPDTQYF.

The chain uses TRBV7-8 and TRBJ1-2; 9 bases map to TRBD1. Unmatched junction bases numbered 7, after V lost 5 bases and J lost 3 bases. Germline-derived CDR1 and CDR2 are SGHVS and FQNEAQ. The length of the CDR3 is 15 residues. The CDR3 nucleotides read TGTGCCAGCAGCCCCCGGACAGGGGCGGACTATGGCTACACCTTC. Translating gives CASSPRTGADYGYTF.

The chain joins TRBV19 to TRBJ2-1, with D perhaps matching TRBD2 (6 bases). This CDR3 has 13 amino acids. Per germline, CDR1 LNHDA and CDR2 SQIVND (reference sequence). V was shortened by 6 bases and J by 6 bases, with 12 bases between the two germline ends. CDR3 amino acids: CASRAREANEQFF. The CDR3 DNA is TGTGCCAGTAGGGCTAGGGAGGCCAATGAGCAGTTCTTC.

The chain carries TRBV24-1 and TRBJ1-3; D not certain. Trimming removed 2 bases from V and 0 bases from J, with 4 bases in between. The CDR3 is 14 residues long. Per the germline V gene, CDR1 is KGHDR and CDR2 is SFDVKD. The CDR3 DNA reads as TGTGCCACCAGTGATTCTCGCTCTGGAAACACCATATATTTT. Translating it yields CATSDSRSGNTIYF.

This clone was seen a few times. The junction shows a germline mismatch at one end, possibly a read error. This chain joins TRBV5-6 and TRBJ2-7; possibly TRBD2 for D (6 bases). Germline V gene data show CDR1 as SGHDT and CDR2 as YYEEEE. The CDR3 sequence is 15 residues long. In DNA form, the CDR3 reads TGTGCCAGCAGCTCCGAGGGCGGGACCTCCAACGAGCAGTACTTC. Translated, it gives CASSSEGGTSNEQYF.

The V and J genes are TRBV20-1 and TRBJ1-2, with a possible D match to TRBD1 (6 bases). The V end lost 6 bases, the J end lost 8 bases, and 13 bases lay between the germline ends. The CDR3 is 11 amino acids. Looked up from germline, CDR1 is DFQATT and CDR2 is SNEGSKA (reference sequence). DNA for the CDR3: TGCAGTGCCACCCAGGGGCCGGGCTACACCTTC. Translated: CSATQGPGYTF.

In nucleotides, the CDR3 is TGTGCCAGCAGCGTAGGAGGATCACCCCTCCACTTT. Translation: CASSVGGSPLHF. The chain carries TRBV9 and TRBJ1-6; D unclear. The germline gives CDR1 SGDLS, CDR2 YYNGEE. Trimming took 0 bases from V and 10 from J, leaving 5 bases between them. The CDR3 is 12 residues long.

The chain is built from TRBV19 and TRBJ2-1; D possibly corresponds to TRBD2 (5 bases). CDR3 size: 14 residues. The germline V and J ends were trimmed by 4 bases and 6 bases, with 13 bases remaining between them. The germline gives CDR1 LNHDA, CDR2 SQIVND (reference sequence). In DNA form, the CDR3 reads TGTGCCAGTAGTACCAGTGGCGGACTCAATGAGCAGTTCTTC. Its protein product is CASSTSGGLNEQFF.

The chain carries TRBV27 and TRBJ2-7; D is perhaps TRBD2 (5 bases). The CDR3 length is 15 residues. Germline V lookup: CDR1 MNHEY, CDR2 SMNVEV (reference sequence). V dropped 5 bases and J dropped 2 bases, with 16 bases sitting between them. The CDR3 spells CASSPGEPAPYEQYF. In nucleotides, the CDR3 is TGTGCCAGCAGTCCCGGGGAGCCGGCCCCCTACGAGCAGTACTTC.

The V call is TRBV5-1, the J call TRBJ1-4; 9 bases align to TRBD1. The junction had 11 bases not matched to a gene; V was cut back by 4 bases and J by 7 bases. From germline, CDR1 is SGHRS and CDR2 YFSETQ. The CDR3 totals 16 residues. The CDR3 spells CASSRTSGQGAEKLFF. The DNA of the CDR3 is TGCGCCAGCAGCAGGACTTCGGGACAGGGTGCTGAAAAACTGTTTTTT. The full variable domain, in which reference TRBV5-1 and TRBJ1-4 provide the parts outside the CDR3, is KAGVTQTPRYLIKTRGQQVTLSCSPISGHRSVSWYQQTPGQGLQFLFEYFSETQRNKGNFPGRFSGRQFSNSRSEMNVSTLELGDSALYLCASSRTSGQGAEKLFFGSGTQLSVL.

The chain has TRBV5-1 and TRBJ2-3; 7 bases match TRBD2. V shed 3 bases and J 5 bases; nucleotides not matched to a gene: 12. CDR1 is SGHRS and CDR2 is YFSETQ in the germline V gene. The CDR3 contains 16 residues. CDR3 coding DNA: TGCGCCAGCAGCTGGGAAGGAGGGAGGGATGGAGATACGCAGTATTTT. Translated, it gives CASSWEGGRDGDTQYF.

The chain joins TRBV10-2 to TRBJ2-5, with D maybe TRBD1 (6 bases). The CDR3 contains 14 residues. V was shortened by 6 bases and J by 0 bases, with 11 bases between the two germline ends. CDR1 and CDR2 (germline): WSHSY, SAAADI. CDR3 loop: CASRKDRNQETQYF. CDR3 nucleotide sequence: TGCGCCAGCAGAAAGGACAGAAACCAAGAGACCCAGTACTTC.

This chain links TRBV2 with TRBJ1-5, with D tentatively TRBD1 (6 bases). The germline gives CDR1 SNHLY, CDR2 FYNNEI. V was clipped by 9 bases and J by 5 bases, with 14 bases between them. CDR3 length equals 13 residues. CDR3 protein: CASAGQIDQPQHF. The CDR3 nucleotides are TGTGCCAGTGCCGGACAGATCGATCAGCCCCAGCATTTT.

The rearrangement uses TRBV28 and TRBJ1-5; 7 bases agree with TRBD1. V trimming: 7 bases; J trimming: 1 base; junction bases outside the gene matches: 10. The germline gives CDR1 MDHEN, CDR2 SYDVKM. This CDR3 region has 16 residues. The CDR3 DNA reads as TGTGCCAGCACCCCAACAGGGGCAATAAGCAATCAGCCCCAGCATTTT. Amino acid sequence: CASTPTGAISNQPQHF.

The chain carries TRBV6-5 and TRBJ1-1; D ambiguous. CDR1 and CDR2 (germline): MNHEY, SVGAGI. Trimming left V 4 bases short and J 3 bases short, with 9 bases between. The CDR3 extends over 13 amino acids. DNA of the CDR3: TGTGCCAGCAGTTTCGACGGGGACACTGAAGCTTTCTTT. Amino acid sequence: CASSFDGDTEAFF.

Comment on this clone: Germline is not matched at one junction end, which may reflect a read error. The V call is TRBV12-3 or TRBV12-4, the J call TRBJ1-2; D call uncertain. The CDR3 loop spans 13 amino acids. Here the CDR3 DNA reads TGTGCCAGCAACGGGGAATATAAAGGCGCGTGGGTCTTC. It codes for CASNGEYKGAWVF.

V and J are TRBV3-1 (or the pseudogene TRBV3-2) and TRBJ2-1; 7 bases match TRBD1. The CDR3 is 14 residues long. In germline, CDR1 is LGHDT, CDR2 YNNKEL (reference sequence). The V segment lost 0 bases and the J segment 10 bases; nucleotides outside the gene matches: 6. The CDR3 sequence: CASSQDQLGGEQFF. The CDR3 nucleotides read TGTGCCAGCAGCCAAGACCAACTAGGGGGCGAGCAGTTCTTC.

This rearrangement joins TRBV11-2 to TRBJ1-2; 7 bases map to TRBD1. After removal of 1 base from V and 0 bases from J, the junction contained 14 bases not matched to a gene. CDR3 size: 19 residues. The germline CDR1 and CDR2 sequences are SGHAT and FQNNGV. CDR3 amino acids: CASSLAGTVQSNSNYGYTF. The CDR3 region has the DNA TGTGCCAGCAGCTTAGCGGGGACAGTTCAATCGAACTCTAACTATGGCTACACCTTC.

Worth noting for this clone: This sample also contains other DNA sequences that code for the same CDR3. The CDR3 coding sequence is TGTGCCAGCAGCCCCCTCAACACCGGGGAGCTGTTTTTT. It encodes CASSPLNTGELFF. V usage is TRBV11-2 and J usage is TRBJ2-2; D remains unclear. V shed 5 bases and J shed 2 bases, with 6 bases lying between them. In germline, CDR1 is SGHAT, CDR2 FQNNGV. The CDR3 has 13 amino acids.

The rearrangement links TRBV18 to TRBJ1-2; 7 bases align to TRBD1. V was clipped by 6 bases and J by 0 bases; unmatched bases: 13. The germline V gene has CDR1 KGHSH and CDR2 LQKENI. The CDR3 length is 17 residues. CDR3 in amino acids: CASSGRTGSLSNYGYTF. CDR3 nucleotides: TGTGCCAGCTCTGGGCGGACAGGCAGCCTTTCTAACTATGGCTACACCTTC.

This clone was counted a single time. The chain combines TRBV13 with TRBJ2-3; 10 nucleotides line up with TRBD2. Per germline, CDR1 PRHDT and CDR2 FYEKMQ (reference sequence). The CDR3 totals 17 residues. Trimming cost V 2 bases and J 6 bases; bases outside gene matches: 11. In DNA form, the CDR3 reads TGTGCCAGCAGCTTACGCCTAGCGGGAGTAAATGGTGATACGCAGTATTTT. As protein: CASSLRLAGVNGDTQYF.

This clone has only one observation. The chain employs TRBV9 and TRBJ1-2; 7 positions match TRBD1. Trimming took 4 bases from V and 7 from J; bases not matched to a gene: 16. CDR1 and CDR2 from the germline V gene are SGDLS and YYNGEE. The length of the CDR3 is 16 residues. In DNA, the CDR3 is TGTGCCAGCAGCTCAATGCTCCCCGGGACAGATCCTGGCTACACCTTC. It encodes CASSSMLPGTDPGYTF.

The rearrangement joins TRBV20-1 to TRBJ1-3; a weak D match, TRBD1 (6 bases). This CDR3 is 11 amino acids long. V was clipped by 5 bases and J by 10 bases, with 12 bases between them. Germline V CDR1 and CDR2: DFQATT, SNEGSKA (reference sequence). The CDR3 is CSAVQGRTIYF. In DNA form, the CDR3 reads TGCAGTGCTGTACAGGGAAGGACCATATATTTT.

The CDR3: CASSAGHMNTEAFF. In DNA, the CDR3 is TGTGCCAGCAGCGCGGGACACATGAACACTGAAGCTTTCTTT. The rearrangement links TRBV9 to TRBJ1-1; possible D gene TRBD1, 6 bases. CDR1 is SGDLS and CDR2 is YYNGEE in the germline V gene. Trimming shortened V by 3 bases and J by 0 bases, and 9 bases separated the two germline ends. The CDR3 spans 14 residues.

The rearrangement links TRBV11-3 to TRBJ2-1; possible D gene TRBD2, 6 bases. CDR1 and CDR2 (germline): SGHNT, YENEEA. Trimming took 1 base from V and 2 from J, leaving 18 bases between them. The CDR3 sequence is 18 residues long. CDR3 DNA: TGTGCCAGCAGCTTAGCTGGATTAGCGGTCTCTACCTACAATGAGCAGTTCTTC. It codes for CASSLAGLAVSTYNEQFF.

The chain has TRBV6-2 or TRBV6-3 and TRBJ2-7, with D maybe TRBD2 (6 bases). Trimming pared 5 bases from V and 0 bases from J, leaving 8 bases between. From germline, CDR1 is MNHEY and CDR2 SVGEGT. The CDR3 contains 13 residues. In DNA form, the CDR3 reads TGTGCCAGCAGTGACGGGAGCTCCTACGAGCAGTACTTC. Translation gives CASSDGSSYEQYF.